The 8 T cell receptor beta chains below were found in one sample sequenced in a study of T cell responses to AZD1222 COVID-19 vaccine. Measured with immunoSEQ multiplex PCR; TCRdb has only the in-frame clones, and not every one. The table has more than 100,000 clones, roughly 92% seen once; the top ten hold 5.4%. Material: peripheral blood, obtained on day 0 of AZD1222 vaccination. The receptors originated from an adult in good health.

This clone has more than one count but fewer than ten. The chain employs TRBV30 and TRBJ1-3; 8 bases align to TRBD1. The germline gives CDR1 GTSNPN, CDR2 SVGIG (reference sequence). After removal of 6 bases from V and 2 bases from J, the junction contained 3 bases not matched to a gene. The CDR3 consists of 13 residues. The CDR3 is CACTGGAGNTIYF. The CDR3 DNA is TGTGCCTGCACAGGGGGGGCTGGAAACACCATATATTTT.

The chain carries TRBV2 and TRBJ1-3; D remains unclear. V was clipped by 6 bases and J by 8 bases, with 11 bases between them. CDR1 is SNHLY and CDR2 is FYNNEI in the germline V gene. The CDR3 is 12 amino acids. CDR3 residues: CASRVAAHTIYF. The CDR3 nucleotides read TGTGCCAGCAGGGTGGCTGCGCACACCATATATTTT. Looking up the rest from reference TRBV2 and TRBJ1-3 gives the full variable domain: EPEVTQTPSHQVTQMGQEVILRCVPISNHLYFYWYRQILGQKVEFLVSFYNNEISEKSEIFDDQFSVERPDGSNFTLKIRSTKLEDSAMYFCASRVAAHTIYFGEGSWLTVV.

The V gene is TRBV10-2, the J gene TRBJ2-7; 7 positions agree with TRBD2. V was pared by 7 bases and J by 2 bases, with 8 bases of the junction left unmatched. CDR1 is WSHSY, CDR2 SAAADI, per germline. This CDR3 spans 14 amino acids. CDR3 DNA: TGCGCCAGCAAGCCCCTCGCGGGAGCCTACGAGCAGTACTTC. Protein product: CASKPLAGAYEQYF.

The chain links TRBV5-1 to TRBJ1-1; D call uncertain. The CDR3 extends over 13 amino acids. CDR1 is SGHRS, CDR2 YFSETQ, per germline. V lost 1 base, J lost 1 base, and 5 bases lay in between. The CDR3 nucleotides are TGCGCCAGCAGCTTGACAGAGAACACTGAAGCTTTCTTT. This sequence encodes CASSLTENTEAFF. The full variable domain, its missing parts supplied by reference TRBV5-1 and TRBJ1-1, is KAGVTQTPRYLIKTRGQQVTLSCSPISGHRSVSWYQQTPGQGLQFLFEYFSETQRNKGNFPGRFSGRQFSNSRSEMNVSTLELGDSALYLCASSLTENTEAFFGQGTRLTVV.

V gene TRBV10-1 combines with J gene TRBJ2-1; D unclear. This CDR3 has 15 residues. Trimming stripped 2 bases from V and 2 bases from J, with 10 bases between. Germline V gene data show CDR1 as WNHNN and CDR2 as SYGVQD (reference sequence). CDR3 sequence: CASSEGKATYNEQFF. In DNA, the CDR3 is TGCGCCAGCAGTGAGGGGAAAGCAACCTACAATGAGCAGTTCTTC.

The gene calls are TRBV27 and TRBJ1-5; D call uncertain. CDR1 MNHEY and CDR2 SMNVEV come from the germline V gene (reference sequence). The CDR3 totals 14 residues. V dropped 2 bases and J dropped 2 bases, with 7 bases sitting between them. DNA of the CDR3: TGTGCCAGCAGTTTAACGCGAGGCAATCAGCCCCAGCATTTT. Protein product: CASSLTRGNQPQHF.

The CDR3 spells CASSPGVGNTIYF. The CDR3 DNA reads as TGTGCCAGCAGTCCGGGGGTCGGAAACACCATATATTTT. The chain employs TRBV27 and TRBJ1-3; D may be TRBD1 (5 bases). The CDR3 covers 13 residues. Per germline, CDR1 MNHEY and CDR2 SMNVEV (reference sequence). Trimming removed 5 bases at V and 4 bases at J, with 9 bases between.

V is TRBV18 and J is TRBJ1-6; possibly TRBD1 for D (5 bases). Trimming shortened V by 6 bases and J by 7 bases, and 13 bases separated the two germline ends. This CDR3 is built from 14 residues. Germline V lookup: CDR1 KGHSH, CDR2 LQKENI. CDR3 sequence reads: CASSQETVNSPLHF. The CDR3 DNA reads TGTGCCAGCTCTCAGGAGACAGTAAATTCACCCCTCCACTTT.